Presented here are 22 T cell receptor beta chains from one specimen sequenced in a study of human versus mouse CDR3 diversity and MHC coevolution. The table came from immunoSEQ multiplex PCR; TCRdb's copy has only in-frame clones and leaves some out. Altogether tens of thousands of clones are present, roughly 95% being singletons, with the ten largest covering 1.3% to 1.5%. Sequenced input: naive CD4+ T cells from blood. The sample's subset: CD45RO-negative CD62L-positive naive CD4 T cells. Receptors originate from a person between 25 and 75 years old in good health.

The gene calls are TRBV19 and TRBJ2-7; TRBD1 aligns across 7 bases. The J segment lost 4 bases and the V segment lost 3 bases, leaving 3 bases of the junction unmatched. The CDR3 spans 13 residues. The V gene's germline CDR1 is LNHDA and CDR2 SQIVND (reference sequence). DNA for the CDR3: TGTGCCAGTAGTATCGCAGGGGGATACGAGCAGTACTTC. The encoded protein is CASSIAGGYEQYF.

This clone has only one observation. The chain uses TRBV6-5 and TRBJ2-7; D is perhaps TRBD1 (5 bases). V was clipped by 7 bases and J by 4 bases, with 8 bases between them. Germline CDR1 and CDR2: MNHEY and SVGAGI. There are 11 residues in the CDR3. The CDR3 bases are TGTGCCAGCACGCAGGGTTACGAGCAGTACTTC. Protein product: CASTQGYEQYF.

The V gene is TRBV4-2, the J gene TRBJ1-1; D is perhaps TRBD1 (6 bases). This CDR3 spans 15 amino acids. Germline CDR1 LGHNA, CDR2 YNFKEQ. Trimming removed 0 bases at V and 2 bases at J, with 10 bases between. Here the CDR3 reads CASSQERTANTEAFF. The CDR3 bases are TGTGCCAGCAGCCAAGAGCGGACAGCAAACACTGAAGCTTTCTTT.

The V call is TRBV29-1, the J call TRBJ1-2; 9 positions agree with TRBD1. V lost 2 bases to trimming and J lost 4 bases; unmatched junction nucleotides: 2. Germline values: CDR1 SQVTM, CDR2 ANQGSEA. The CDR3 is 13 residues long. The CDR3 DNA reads TGCAGCGTTGAATCGACAGGGGGCTATGGCTACACCTTC. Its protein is CSVESTGGYGYTF.

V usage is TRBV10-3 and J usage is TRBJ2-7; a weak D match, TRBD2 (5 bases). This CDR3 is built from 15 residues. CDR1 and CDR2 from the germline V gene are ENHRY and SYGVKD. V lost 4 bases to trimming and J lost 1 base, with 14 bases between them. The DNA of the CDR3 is TGTGCCATCAGTGGGTACGGGATAACATCCTACGAGCAGTACTTC. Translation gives CAISGYGITSYEQYF.

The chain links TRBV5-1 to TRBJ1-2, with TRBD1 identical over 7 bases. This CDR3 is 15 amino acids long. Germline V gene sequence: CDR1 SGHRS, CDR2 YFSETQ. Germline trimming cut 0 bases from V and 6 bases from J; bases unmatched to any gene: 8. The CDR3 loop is CASSLASGGGDGYTF. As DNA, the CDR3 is TGCGCCAGCAGCTTGGCCTCTGGAGGGGGCGATGGCTACACCTTC.

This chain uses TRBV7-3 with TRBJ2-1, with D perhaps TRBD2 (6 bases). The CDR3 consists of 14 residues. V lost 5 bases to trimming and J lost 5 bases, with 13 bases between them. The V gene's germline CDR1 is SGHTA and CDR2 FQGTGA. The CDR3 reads CASSLSGVDNEQFF. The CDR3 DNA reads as TGTGCCAGCAGCCTTTCGGGGGTGGACAATGAGCAGTTCTTC.

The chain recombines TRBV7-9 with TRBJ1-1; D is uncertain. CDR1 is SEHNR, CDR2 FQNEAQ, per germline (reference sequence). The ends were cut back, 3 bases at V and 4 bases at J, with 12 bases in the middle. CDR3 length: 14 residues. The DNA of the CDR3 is TGTGCCAGCAGCTTCGACATGGTGGTCACTGAAGCTTTCTTT. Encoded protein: CASSFDMVVTEAFF.

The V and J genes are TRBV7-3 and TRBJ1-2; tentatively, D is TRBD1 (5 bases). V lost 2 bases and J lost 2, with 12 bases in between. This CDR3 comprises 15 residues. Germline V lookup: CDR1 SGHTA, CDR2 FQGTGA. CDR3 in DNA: TGTGCCAGCAGCTTATGGGGGGGAAGCAACTATGGCTACACCTTC. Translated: CASSLWGGSNYGYTF.

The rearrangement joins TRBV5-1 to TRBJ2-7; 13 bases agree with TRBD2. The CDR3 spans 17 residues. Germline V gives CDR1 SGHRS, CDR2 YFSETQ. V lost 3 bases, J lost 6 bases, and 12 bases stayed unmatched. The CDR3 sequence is CASSSSGLAGVNREQYF. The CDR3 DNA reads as TGCGCCAGCAGCTCCTCCGGACTAGCGGGAGTAAACCGCGAGCAGTACTTC.

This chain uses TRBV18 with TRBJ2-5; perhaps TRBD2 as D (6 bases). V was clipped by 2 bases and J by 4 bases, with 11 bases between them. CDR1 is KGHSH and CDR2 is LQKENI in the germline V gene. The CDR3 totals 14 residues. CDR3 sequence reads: CASSPRREAETQYF. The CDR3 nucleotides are TGTGCCAGCTCACCAAGGAGGGAAGCAGAGACCCAGTACTTC. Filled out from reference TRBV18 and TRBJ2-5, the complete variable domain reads NAGVMQNPRHLVRRRGQEARLRCSPMKGHSHVYWYRQLPEEGLKFMVYLQKENIIDESGMPKERFSAEFPKEGPSILRIQQVVRGDSAAYFCASSPRREAETQYFGPGTRLLVL.

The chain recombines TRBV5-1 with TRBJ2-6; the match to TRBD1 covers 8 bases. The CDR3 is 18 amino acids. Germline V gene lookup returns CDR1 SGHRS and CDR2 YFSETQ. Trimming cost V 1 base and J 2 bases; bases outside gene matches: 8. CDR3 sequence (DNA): TGCGCCAGCAGCTTGAGAAGGGCAGGGGGCCCTGGGGCCAACGTCCTGACTTTC. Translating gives CASSLRRAGGPGANVLTF.

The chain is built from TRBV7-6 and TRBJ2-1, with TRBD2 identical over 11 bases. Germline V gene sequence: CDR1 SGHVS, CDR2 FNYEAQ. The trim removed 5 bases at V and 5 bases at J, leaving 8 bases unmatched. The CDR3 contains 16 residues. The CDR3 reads CASSLRRLAGHNEQFF. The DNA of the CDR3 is TGTGCCAGCAGCCTTAGAAGACTAGCGGGACACAATGAGCAGTTCTTC. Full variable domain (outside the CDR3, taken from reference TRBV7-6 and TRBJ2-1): GAGVSQSPRYKVTKRGQDVALRCDPISGHVSLYWYRQALGQGPEFLTYFNYEAQQDKSGLPNDRFSAERPEGSISTLTIQRTEQRDSAMYRCASSLRRLAGHNEQFFGPGTRLTVL.

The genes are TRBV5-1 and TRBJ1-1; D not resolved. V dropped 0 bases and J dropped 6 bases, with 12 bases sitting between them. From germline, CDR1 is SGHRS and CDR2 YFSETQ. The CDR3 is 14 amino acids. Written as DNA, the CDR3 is TGCGCCAGCAGCTTGGGGCATCCCACCTCTGAAGCTTTCTTT. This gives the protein CASSLGHPTSEAFF. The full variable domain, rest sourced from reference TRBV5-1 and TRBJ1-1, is KAGVTQTPRYLIKTRGQQVTLSCSPISGHRSVSWYQQTPGQGLQFLFEYFSETQRNKGNFPGRFSGRQFSNSRSEMNVSTLELGDSALYLCASSLGHPTSEAFFGQGTRLTVV.

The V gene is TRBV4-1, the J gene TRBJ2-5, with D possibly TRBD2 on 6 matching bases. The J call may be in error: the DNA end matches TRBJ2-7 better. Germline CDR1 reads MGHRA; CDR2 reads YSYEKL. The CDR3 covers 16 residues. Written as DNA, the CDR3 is TGCGCCAGCAGCCAAGATACCGGGGGAATTCCCTACGAGCAGTACTTC. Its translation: CASSQDTGGIPYEQYF.

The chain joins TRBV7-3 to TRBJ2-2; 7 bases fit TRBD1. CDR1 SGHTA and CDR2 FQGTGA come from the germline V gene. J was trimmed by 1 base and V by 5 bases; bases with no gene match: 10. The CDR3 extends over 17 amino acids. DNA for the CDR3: TGTGCCAGCAGCACCTACGGACAGGTTCTGAACACCGGGGAGCTGTTTTTT. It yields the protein CASSTYGQVLNTGELFF.

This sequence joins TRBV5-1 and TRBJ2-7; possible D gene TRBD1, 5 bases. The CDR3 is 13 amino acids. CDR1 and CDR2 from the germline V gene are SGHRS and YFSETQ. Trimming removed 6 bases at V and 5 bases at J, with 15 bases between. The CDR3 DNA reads TGCGCCAGCACGGTCCAGGGAAAAAACGAGCAGTACTTC. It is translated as CASTVQGKNEQYF.

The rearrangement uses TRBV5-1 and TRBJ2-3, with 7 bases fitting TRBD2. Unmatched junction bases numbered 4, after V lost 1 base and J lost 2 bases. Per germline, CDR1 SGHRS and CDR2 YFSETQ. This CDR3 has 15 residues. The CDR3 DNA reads TGCGCCAGCAGCTTGAAAGCGGGAATCACAGATACGCAGTATTTT. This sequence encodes CASSLKAGITDTQYF.

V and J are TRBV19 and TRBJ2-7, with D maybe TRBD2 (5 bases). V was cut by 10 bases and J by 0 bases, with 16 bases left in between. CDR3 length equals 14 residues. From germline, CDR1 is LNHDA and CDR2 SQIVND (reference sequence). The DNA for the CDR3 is TGTGCCACTTCGGAGGCTCCTAGCTCCTACGAGCAGTACTTC. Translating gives CATSEAPSSYEQYF.

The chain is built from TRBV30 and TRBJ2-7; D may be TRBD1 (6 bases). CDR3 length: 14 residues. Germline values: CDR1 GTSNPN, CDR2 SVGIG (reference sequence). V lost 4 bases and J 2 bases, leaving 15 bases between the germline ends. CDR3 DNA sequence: TGTGCCTGGACCCAGGACAGTGTCGCCTACGAGCAGTACTTC. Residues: CAWTQDSVAYEQYF. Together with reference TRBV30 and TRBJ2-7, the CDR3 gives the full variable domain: SQTIHQWPATLVQPVGSPLSLECTVEGTSNPNLYWYRQAAGRGLQLLFYSVGIGQISSEVPQNLSASRPQDRQFILSSKKLLLSDSGFYLCAWTQDSVAYEQYFGPGTRLTVT.

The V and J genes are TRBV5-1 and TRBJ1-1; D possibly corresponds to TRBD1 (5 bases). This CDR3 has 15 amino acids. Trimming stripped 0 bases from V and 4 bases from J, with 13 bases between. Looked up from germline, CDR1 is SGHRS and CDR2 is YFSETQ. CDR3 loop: CASSLAGGGGTEAFF. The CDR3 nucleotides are TGCGCCAGCAGCTTGGCCGGGGGGGGAGGCACTGAAGCTTTCTTT.

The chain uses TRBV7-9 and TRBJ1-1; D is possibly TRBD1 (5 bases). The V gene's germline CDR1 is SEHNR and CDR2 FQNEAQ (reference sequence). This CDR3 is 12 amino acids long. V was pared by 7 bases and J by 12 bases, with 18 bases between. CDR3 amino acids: CASTRGVGGPFF. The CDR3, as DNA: TGTGCCAGCACCCGGGGGGTCGGTGGGCCTTTCTTT. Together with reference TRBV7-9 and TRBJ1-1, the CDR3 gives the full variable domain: DTGVSQNPRHKITKRGQNVTFRCDPISEHNRLYWYRQTLGQGPEFLTYFQNEAQLEKSRLLSDRFSAERPKGSFSTLEIQRTEQGDSAMYLCASTRGVGGPFFGQGTRLTVV.